This T cell receptor beta chain was sequenced during a study of cytomegalovirus exposure and HLA in healthy donors. Study-wide points: Most TCR sequences were seen very rarely across donors, but some public TCRs occurred in many. Three CMV-associated chains proved CMV antigen-specific in vitro. The study put around 180 TCR beta chains on its list as cytomegalovirus-associated.

Clones were read by immunoSEQ multiplex PCR, and TCRdb kept only the in-frame ones, dropping some. There are around 130,000 clones in the sample; around 92% occur only once, and 3% to 3.5% lies in the top ten. Germline values: CDR1 MNHNY, CDR2 SVGAGI (reference sequence). The CDR3 is made up of 14 amino acids. After removal of 11 bases from V and 1 base from J, the junction contained 10 bases not matched to a gene. Comments on this clone: Its antigen is unidentified.

Specimen: PBMCs. The chain couples TRBV6-6 to TRBJ1-1; 7 nucleotides match TRBD1. The clonotype comes from a man aged 25-40 years in good health and CMV-seronegative. CDR3 residues: CAGKEGATNTEAFF. The CDR3 coding sequence is TGTGCCGGGAAGGAGGGGGCAACGAACACTGAAGCTTTCTTT.